The 18 T cell receptor beta chains below all came from one sample that was sequenced in a study of T cells after yellow fever vaccination. TCRdb recomputed calls from the 5' RACE reads with MiXCR, one row per CDR3 protein. The sample yields about 330,000 distinct CDR3 sequences, approximately 8% seen once. The material was PBMCs, obtained about 41 days after the first yellow fever vaccination. These receptors were collected from a man aged 18 to 29 who received the YFV17D yellow fever vaccine.

This CDR3 is CSVDLLQQPQHF. The CDR3 DNA reads TGCAGCGTTGATTTGTTGCAGCAGCCCCAGCATTTT. The J gene is TRBJ1-5, the V gene TRBV29-1; D is unclear. This CDR3 has 12 amino acids. Looked up from germline, CDR1 is SQVTM and CDR2 is ANQGSEA. V shed 3 bases and J shed 7 bases, with 10 bases lying between them.

A few counts support this clonotype. The chain joins TRBV4-2 to TRBJ2-1; TRBD2 agrees at 12 bases. V trimming: 3 bases; J trimming: 11 bases; junction bases outside the gene matches: 8. Germline CDR1 LGHNA, CDR2 YNFKEQ. The CDR3 totals 15 residues. This CDR3 is CASSQLDLAGGKQFF. CDR3 nucleotides: TGTGCCAGCAGCCAGTTAGACCTAGCGGGGGGGAAGCAGTTCTTC.

The chain employs TRBV5-1 and TRBJ2-3; D not certain. V lost 4 bases and J 2 bases, leaving 14 bases between the germline ends. This CDR3 contains 15 residues. Germline CDR1 SGHRS, CDR2 YFSETQ. The CDR3 DNA reads as TGCGCCAGCAGCCGCCGCGGTGGGGACACAGATACGCAGTATTTT. It translates to CASSRRGGDTDTQYF.

The V and J genes are TRBV10-2 and TRBJ2-7; 7 bases align to TRBD2. The V and J ends lost 6 bases and 2 bases, in that order; junction bases with no gene match: 10. The V gene's germline CDR1 is WSHSY and CDR2 SAAADI. This CDR3 contains 15 residues. The CDR3 region has the DNA TGCGCCAGCAGCTGGGGTGGGCGGGAGACCTACGAGCAGTACTTC. The encoded protein is CASSWGGRETYEQYF.

This clonotype was seen a few times. The rearrangement links TRBV9 to TRBJ1-4; D is undetermined. The V gene's germline CDR1 is SGDLS and CDR2 YYNGEE. This CDR3 comprises 13 residues. The V gene lost 3 bases and the J gene lost 5 bases, with 8 bases spanning the gap. In DNA form, the CDR3 reads TGTGCCAGCAGCGCCGGGATAAATGAAAAACTGTTTTTT. Translation: CASSAGINEKLFF.

This clonotype was detected a few times. The V call is TRBV6-2 or TRBV6-3, the J call TRBJ2-3, with D unclear. The length of the CDR3 is 12 residues. Germline CDR1 reads MNHEY; CDR2 reads SVGEGT. V was shortened by 0 bases and J by 8 bases, with 6 bases between the two germline ends. The CDR3 nucleotides are TGTGCCAGCAGTTACTCGAAGCCTACGCAGTATTTT. It yields the protein CASSYSKPTQYF.

In its sample, this clonotype was seen a few times. The chain recombines TRBV7-2 with TRBJ1-2, with D uncertain. Germline lookup yields CDR1 SGHTA and CDR2 FQGNSA. V lost 2 bases, J lost 5 bases, and 12 bases lay in between. The CDR3 runs 14 residues. The CDR3 coding sequence is TGTGCCAGCAGCTTACTGGCTGTGGGGTATGGCTACACCTTC. Protein sequence: CASSLLAVGYGYTF.

This clonotype has only a few counts. This rearrangement joins TRBV6-1 to TRBJ1-1; D call uncertain. Trimming removed 6 bases from V and 3 bases from J, with 11 bases in between. Germline V CDR1 and CDR2: MNHNS, SASEGT. The CDR3 runs 13 residues. Written as DNA, the CDR3 is TGTGCCAGCAGGGTCTTTTGGCACACTGAAGCTTTCTTT. Translated: CASRVFWHTEAFF.

This CDR3 reads CAISDRGEGPEAFF. The CDR3 DNA reads TGTGCCATCAGTGACAGGGGGGAAGGCCCTGAAGCTTTCTTT. The chain uses TRBV10-3 and TRBJ1-1, with 7 nucleotides matching TRBD1. The CDR3 loop spans 14 amino acids. Germline CDR1 reads ENHRY; CDR2 reads SYGVKD. V dropped 3 bases and J dropped 6; count of bases not matched to a gene: 7.

This clonotype showed up just a few times. This chain joins TRBV12-3 or TRBV12-4 and TRBJ1-1, with TRBD1 as a possible D gene (5 bases). Trimming removed 4 bases from V and 1 base from J, with 10 bases in between. This CDR3 spans 14 amino acids. As DNA, the CDR3 is TGTGCCAGCAGTTCATATGGGGCGAACACTGAAGCTTTCTTT. Protein sequence: CASSSYGANTEAFF.

The rearrangement joins TRBV2 to TRBJ1-1, with 7 positions matching TRBD1. V lost 6 bases and J lost 4; bases outside the gene matches: 8. The length of the CDR3 is 14 residues. The V gene's germline CDR1 is SNHLY and CDR2 FYNNEI. For the CDR3, the DNA is TGTGCCAGCAGCTTCACAGGGGAGGTCACTGAAGCTTTCTTT. Protein: CASSFTGEVTEAFF.

The rearrangement links TRBV29-1 to TRBJ1-3, with D uncertain. Trimming stripped 1 base from V and 0 bases from J, with 13 bases between. The CDR3 spans 16 residues. Germline CDR1 reads SQVTM; CDR2 reads ANQGSEA. The CDR3 loop reads CSVEVMLETSGNTIYF. In DNA form, the CDR3 reads TGCAGCGTTGAAGTCATGCTGGAGACCTCTGGAAACACCATATATTTT.

There are a few counts of this clonotype. V gene TRBV6-1 combines with J gene TRBJ2-6; 8 nucleotides line up with TRBD1. Losses at the gene ends were 5 bases for V and 2 bases for J; bases not matched to a gene: 5. The CDR3 extends over 16 amino acids. Germline V gives CDR1 MNHNS, CDR2 SASEGT. CDR3 region: CASSKRQGTGANVLTF. In DNA form, the CDR3 reads TGTGCCAGCAGTAAAAGACAGGGGACTGGGGCCAACGTCCTGACTTTC.

This clonotype was observed a few times. J is TRBJ1-6 and V is TRBV20-1, with a possible D match to TRBD1 (6 bases). Germline V gene sequence: CDR1 DFQATT, CDR2 SNEGSKA (reference sequence). This CDR3 has 15 residues. Trimming took 5 bases from V and 0 from J, leaving 11 bases between them. The DNA for the CDR3 is TGCAGTGCTGTGGACAGCAGCTCCTATAATTCACCCCTCCACTTT. Protein product: CSAVDSSSYNSPLHF.

The J gene is TRBJ2-2, the V gene TRBV15; D perhaps matches TRBD2 (5 bases). In germline, CDR1 is LNHNV, CDR2 YYDKDF (reference sequence). Trimming cost V 0 bases and J 5 bases, with 13 bases left between them. CDR3 length equals 16 residues. The CDR3 spells CATSRDEGRRTGELFF. CDR3 in DNA: TGTGCCACCAGCAGAGATGAGGGCCGGAGGACCGGGGAGCTGTTTTTT.

This clonotype has more than one count but fewer than ten. V usage is TRBV20-1 and J usage is TRBJ2-1; 10 positions agree with TRBD2. The CDR3 loop spans 11 amino acids. Germline V gives CDR1 DFQATT, CDR2 SNEGSKA (reference sequence). After removal of 7 bases from V and 13 bases from J, the junction contained 7 bases not matched to a gene. This CDR3 reads CSVRSSGGQFF. The CDR3 nucleotides are TGCAGTGTGAGATCTAGCGGGGGACAGTTCTTC.

V and J are TRBV12-3 or TRBV12-4 and TRBJ1-4; weak D call: TRBD1 (6 bases). The CDR3 contains 16 residues. The V end was cut by 5 bases, the J end by 0 bases, with 13 bases between. CDR3 nucleotides: TGTGCCAGCAGTCAGGGGACACTTTCAACTAATGAAAAACTGTTTTTT. This sequence encodes CASSQGTLSTNEKLFF.

The V and J genes are TRBV5-1 and TRBJ1-5; a weak D match, TRBD1 (5 bases). The germline V and J ends were trimmed by 2 bases and 4 bases, with 13 bases remaining between them. This CDR3 is built from 15 residues. The germline V gene encodes CDR1 SGHRS and CDR2 YFSETQ. The CDR3 reads CASSFRAGPNQPQHF. For the CDR3, the DNA is TGCGCCAGCAGCTTTCGAGCGGGGCCGAATCAGCCCCAGCATTTT. Using reference TRBV5-1 and TRBJ1-5 for the parts outside the CDR3, the full variable domain is KAGVTQTPRYLIKTRGQQVTLSCSPISGHRSVSWYQQTPGQGLQFLFEYFSETQRNKGNFPGRFSGRQFSNSRSEMNVSTLELGDSALYLCASSFRAGPNQPQHFGDGTRLSIL.